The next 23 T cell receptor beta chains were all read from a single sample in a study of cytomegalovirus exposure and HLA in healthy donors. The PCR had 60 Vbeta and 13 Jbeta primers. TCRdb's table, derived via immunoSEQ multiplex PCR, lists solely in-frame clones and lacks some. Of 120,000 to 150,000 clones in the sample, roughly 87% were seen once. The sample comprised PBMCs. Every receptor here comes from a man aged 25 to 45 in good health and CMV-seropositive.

The CDR3 DNA sequence: TGTGCCAGCAGCTTATTCGCGGGGGGTGAGCAGTTCTTC. It encodes CASSLFAGGEQFF. The chain has TRBV11-2 and TRBJ2-1, with TRBD2 identical over 8 bases. V was clipped by 2 bases and J by 9 bases; unmatched bases: 3. The CDR3 spans 13 residues. Per germline, CDR1 SGHAT and CDR2 FQNNGV.

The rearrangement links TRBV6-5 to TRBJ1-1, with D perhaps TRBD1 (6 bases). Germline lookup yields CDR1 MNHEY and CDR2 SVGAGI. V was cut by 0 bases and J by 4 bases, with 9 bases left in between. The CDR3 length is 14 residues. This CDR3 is CASSYSGGATEAFF. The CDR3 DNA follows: TGTGCCAGCAGTTACTCTGGGGGGGCCACTGAAGCTTTCTTT.

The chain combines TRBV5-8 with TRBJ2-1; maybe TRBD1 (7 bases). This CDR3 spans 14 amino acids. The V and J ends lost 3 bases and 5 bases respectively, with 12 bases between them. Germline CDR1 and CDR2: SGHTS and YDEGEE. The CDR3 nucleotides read TGTGCCAGCAGCTGGCGGGACAGAAACAATGAGCAGTTCTTC. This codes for CASSWRDRNNEQFF.

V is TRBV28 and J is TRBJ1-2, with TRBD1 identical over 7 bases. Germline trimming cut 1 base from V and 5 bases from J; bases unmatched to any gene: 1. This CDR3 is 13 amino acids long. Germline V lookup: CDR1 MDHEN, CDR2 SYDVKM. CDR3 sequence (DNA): TGTGCCAGCAGTTTATTGGGACAGTATGGCTACACCTTC. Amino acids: CASSLLGQYGYTF.

DNA of the CDR3: TGTGCCAGCAGCTTGGCCGGAGGCAGGCCGAACACCGGGGAGCTGTTTTTT. This sequence encodes CASSLAGGRPNTGELFF. The V gene is TRBV5-6, the J gene TRBJ2-2; possibly TRBD2 for D (5 bases). CDR1 is SGHDT and CDR2 is YYEEEE in the germline V gene. This CDR3 region has 17 residues. Trimming took off 0 bases at V and 0 bases at J, with 12 bases between the two ends. Variable domain in full (rest from reference TRBV5-6 and TRBJ2-2): DAGVTQSPTHLIKTRGQQVTLRCSPKSGHDTVSWYQQALGQGPQFIFQYYEEEERQRGNFPDRFSGHQFPNYSSELNVNALLLGDSALYLCASSLAGGRPNTGELFFGEGSRLTVL.

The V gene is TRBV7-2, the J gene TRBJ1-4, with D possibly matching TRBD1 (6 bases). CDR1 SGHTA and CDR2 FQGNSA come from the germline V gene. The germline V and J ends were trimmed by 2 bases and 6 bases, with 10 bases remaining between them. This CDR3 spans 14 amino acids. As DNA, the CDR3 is TGTGCCAGCAGCTTACGGGCAGGGGATGAAAAACTGTTTTTT. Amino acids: CASSLRAGDEKLFF. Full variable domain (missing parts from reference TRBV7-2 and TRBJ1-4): GAGVSQSPSNKVTEKGKDVELRCDPISGHTALYWYRQSLGQGLEFLIYFQGNSAPDKSGLPSDRFSAERTGGSVSTLTIQRTQQEDSAVYLCASSLRAGDEKLFFGSGTQLSVL.

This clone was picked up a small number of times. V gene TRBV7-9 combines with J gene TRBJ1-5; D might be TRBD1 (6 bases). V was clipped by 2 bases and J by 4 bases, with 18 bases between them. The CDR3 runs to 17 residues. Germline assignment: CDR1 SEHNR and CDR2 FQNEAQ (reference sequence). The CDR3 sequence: CASSLPRTDKWNQPQHF. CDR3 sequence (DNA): TGTGCCAGCAGCTTACCCCGGACAGATAAGTGGAATCAGCCCCAGCATTTT.

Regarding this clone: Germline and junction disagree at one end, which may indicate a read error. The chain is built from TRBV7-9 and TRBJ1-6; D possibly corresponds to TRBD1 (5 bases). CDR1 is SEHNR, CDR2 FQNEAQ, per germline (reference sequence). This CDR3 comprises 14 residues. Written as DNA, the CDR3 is TGTTCCAGCAGCCCTTGGACACCAGCTCCACCCCTCCACTTT. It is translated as CSSSPWTPAPPLHF.

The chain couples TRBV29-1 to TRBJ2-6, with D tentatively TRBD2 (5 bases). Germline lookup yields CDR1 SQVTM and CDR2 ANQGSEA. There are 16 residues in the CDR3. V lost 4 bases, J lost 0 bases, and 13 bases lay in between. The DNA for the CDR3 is TGCAGCGTTGGGGGAGTGAGTGGCTCTGGGGCCAACGTCCTGACTTTC. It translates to CSVGGVSGSGANVLTF.

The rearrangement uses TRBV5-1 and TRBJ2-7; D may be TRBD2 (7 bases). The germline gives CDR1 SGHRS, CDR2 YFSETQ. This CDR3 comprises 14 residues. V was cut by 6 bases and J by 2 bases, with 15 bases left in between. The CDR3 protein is CASNRGGGTYEQYF. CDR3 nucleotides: TGCGCCAGCAACCGAGGGGGGGGAACCTACGAGCAGTACTTC.

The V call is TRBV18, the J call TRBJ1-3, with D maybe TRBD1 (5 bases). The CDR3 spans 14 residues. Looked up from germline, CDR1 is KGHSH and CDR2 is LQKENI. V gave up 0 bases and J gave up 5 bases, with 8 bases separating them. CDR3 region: CASSPPSGRNTIYF. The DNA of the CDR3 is TGTGCCAGCTCACCACCGTCAGGGAGAAACACCATATATTTT.

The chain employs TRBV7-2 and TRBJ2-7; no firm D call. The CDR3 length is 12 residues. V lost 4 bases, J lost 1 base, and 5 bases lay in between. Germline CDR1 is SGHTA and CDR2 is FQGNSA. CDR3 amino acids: CASSSTSYEQYF. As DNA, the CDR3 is TGTGCCAGCAGCTCGACATCCTACGAGCAGTACTTC.

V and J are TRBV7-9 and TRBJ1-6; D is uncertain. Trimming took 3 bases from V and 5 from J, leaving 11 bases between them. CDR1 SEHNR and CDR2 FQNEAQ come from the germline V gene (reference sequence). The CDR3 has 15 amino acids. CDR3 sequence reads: CASSLHEGDNSPLHF. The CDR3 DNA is TGTGCCAGCAGCTTGCATGAGGGAGATAATTCACCCCTCCACTTT.

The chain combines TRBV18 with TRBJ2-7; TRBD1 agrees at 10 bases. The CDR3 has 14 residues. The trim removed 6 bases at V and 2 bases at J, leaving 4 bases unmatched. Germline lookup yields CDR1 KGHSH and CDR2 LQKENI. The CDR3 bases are TGTGCCAGCTCGGACAGGGGGGGTACCTACGAGCAGTACTTC. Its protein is CASSDRGGTYEQYF.

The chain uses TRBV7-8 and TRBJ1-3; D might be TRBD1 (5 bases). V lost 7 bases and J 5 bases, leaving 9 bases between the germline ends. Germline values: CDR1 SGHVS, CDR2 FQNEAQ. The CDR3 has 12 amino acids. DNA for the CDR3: TGTGCCAGCATGGGGGGTAGAAACACCATATATTTT. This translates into CASMGGRNTIYF.

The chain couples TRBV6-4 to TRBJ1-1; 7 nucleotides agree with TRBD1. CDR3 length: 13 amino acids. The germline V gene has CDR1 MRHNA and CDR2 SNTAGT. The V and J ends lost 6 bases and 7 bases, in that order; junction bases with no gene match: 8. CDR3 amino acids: CASSTRQGGEAFF. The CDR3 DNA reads TGTGCCAGCAGCACTAGACAGGGAGGTGAAGCTTTCTTT.

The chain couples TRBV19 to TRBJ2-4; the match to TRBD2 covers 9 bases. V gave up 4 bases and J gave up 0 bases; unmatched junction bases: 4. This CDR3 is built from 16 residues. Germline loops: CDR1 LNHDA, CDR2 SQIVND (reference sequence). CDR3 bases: TGTGCCAGTAGTAGGACTAGCGAAATAGCCAAAAACATTCAGTACTTC. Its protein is CASSRTSEIAKNIQYF.

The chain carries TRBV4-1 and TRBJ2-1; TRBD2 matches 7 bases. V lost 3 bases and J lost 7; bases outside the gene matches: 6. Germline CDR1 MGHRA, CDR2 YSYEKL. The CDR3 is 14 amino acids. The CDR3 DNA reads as TGCGCCAGCAGCCACCCGGGAGGAAGAAATGAGCAGTTCTTC. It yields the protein CASSHPGGRNEQFF.

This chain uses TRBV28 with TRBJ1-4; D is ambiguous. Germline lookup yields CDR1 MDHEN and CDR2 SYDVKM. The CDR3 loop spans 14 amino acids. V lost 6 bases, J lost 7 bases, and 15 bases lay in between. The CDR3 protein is CASRPGPGGEKLFF. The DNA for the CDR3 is TGTGCCAGCAGGCCTGGTCCGGGAGGTGAAAAACTGTTTTTT. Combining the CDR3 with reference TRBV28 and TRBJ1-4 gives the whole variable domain DVKVTQSSRYLVKRTGEKVFLECVQDMDHENMFWYRQDPGLGLRLIYFSYDVKMKEKGDIPEGYSVSREKKERFSLILESASTNQTSMYLCASRPGPGGEKLFFGSGTQLSVL.

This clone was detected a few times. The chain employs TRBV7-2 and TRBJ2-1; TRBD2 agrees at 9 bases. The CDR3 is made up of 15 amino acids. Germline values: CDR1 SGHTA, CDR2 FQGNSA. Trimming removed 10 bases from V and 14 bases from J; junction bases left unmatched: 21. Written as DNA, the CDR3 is TGTGCCACGGACGGCGGGAGGGCCGCGGGGGTAGTCGAGTTCTTC. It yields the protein CATDGGRAAGVVEFF.

CDR3 DNA: TGTGCCAGTAGTAGGGGGGTCGGCACAGATACGCAGTATTTT. Protein sequence: CASSRGVGTDTQYF. V usage is TRBV19 and J usage is TRBJ2-3; TRBD2 might be the D (6 bases). Germline CDR1 reads LNHDA; CDR2 reads SQIVND (reference sequence). Trimming shortened V by 4 bases and J by 1 base, and 9 bases separated the two germline ends. The CDR3 runs 14 residues. Full variable domain (missing parts from reference TRBV19 and TRBJ2-3): DGGITQSPKYLFRKEGQNVTLSCEQNLNHDAMYWYRQDPGQGLRLIYYSQIVNDFQKGDIAEGYSVSREKKESFPLTVTSAQKNPTAFYLCASSRGVGTDTQYFGPGTRLTVL.

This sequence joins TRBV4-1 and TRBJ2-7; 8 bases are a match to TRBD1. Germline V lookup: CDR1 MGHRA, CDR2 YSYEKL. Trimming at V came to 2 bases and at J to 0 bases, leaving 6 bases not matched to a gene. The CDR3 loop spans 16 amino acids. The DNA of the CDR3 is TGCGCCAGCAGCCAACTTCAGGGGGCCAGCTCCTACGAGCAGTACTTC. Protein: CASSQLQGASSYEQYF.

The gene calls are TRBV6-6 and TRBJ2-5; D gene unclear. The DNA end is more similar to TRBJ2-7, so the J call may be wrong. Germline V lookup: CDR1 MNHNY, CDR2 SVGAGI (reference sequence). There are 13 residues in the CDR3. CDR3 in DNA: TGTGCCAGCAGTTACTCTGGCAACTACGAGCAGTACTTC. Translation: CASSYSGNYEQYF.